Listed here are 21 T cell receptor beta chains from one sample, sequenced in a study of CD8 T cells in ankylosing spondylitis. TCRdb independently ran MiXCR on the 5' RACE reads; one entry per CDR3 protein. Among approximately 350,000 distinct CDR3 sequences listed, roughly 14% were seen once. Sequenced sample: blood, either unsorted or a sorted T cell fraction (not recorded which). These receptors were collected from a male donor with ankylosing spondylitis or in good health (not recorded which).

This chain joins TRBV20-1 and TRBJ1-3; TRBD1 might be the D (6 bases). Germline V gene data show CDR1 as DFQATT and CDR2 as SNEGSKA (reference sequence). V was trimmed by 0 bases and J by 2 bases, leaving 11 bases between them. CDR3 size: 15 residues. For the CDR3, the DNA is TGCAGTGCTAGAGATTGGGCAGGGGCTGGAAACACCATATATTTT. Amino acids: CSARDWAGAGNTIYF.

V and J are TRBV6-7 and TRBJ1-5, with TRBD1 identical over 9 bases. TRBV6-7 is an open reading frame, and its role is uncertain. J lost 2 bases, V lost 0 bases, and 11 bases had no gene match. CDR3 length equals 19 residues. In DNA form, the CDR3 reads TGTGCCAGCAGTTACTCGAAGGAGGGACAGGGTTGGGGCAATCAGCCCCAGCATTTT. This codes for CASSYSKEGQGWGNQPQHF.

The chain links TRBV5-1 to TRBJ2-5; weak D call: TRBD2 (6 bases). Germline V CDR1 and CDR2: SGHRS, YFSETQ. The CDR3 runs 15 residues. V was clipped by 0 bases and J by 0 bases, with 9 bases between them. CDR3 sequence: CASSLATGDQETQYF. The DNA of the CDR3 is TGCGCCAGCAGCTTGGCGACGGGAGACCAAGAGACCCAGTACTTC.

The gene calls are TRBV10-3 and TRBJ2-1; D is undetermined. This CDR3 is built from 12 residues. Germline CDR1 is ENHRY and CDR2 is SYGVKD. Trimming stripped 1 base from V and 9 bases from J, with 7 bases between. For the CDR3, the DNA is TGTGCCATCAGTGAGTGGGTGGGTGAGCAGTTCTTC. Encoded protein: CAISEWVGEQFF.

The table lists this clonotype with a few counts. The CDR3 DNA is TGTGCCAGCAGCTTAGAGTTTAGGGGGCTCACTGAAGCTTTCTTT. Protein sequence: CASSLEFRGLTEAFF. This rearrangement joins TRBV7-2 to TRBJ1-1; 7 positions agree with TRBD1. The CDR3 has 15 residues. V lost 1 base and J lost 4; bases outside the gene matches: 6. In germline, CDR1 is SGHTA, CDR2 FQGNSA.

This clonotype has a single count. V and J are TRBV10-2 and TRBJ2-7; 13 bases match TRBD2. From germline, CDR1 is WSHSY and CDR2 SAAADI. The CDR3 loop spans 16 amino acids. With V trimmed by 2 bases and J by 9 bases, 10 bases remained unmatched. The CDR3 reads CASSETSGRAGGRQYF. The CDR3 DNA is TGCGCCAGCAGTGAGACTAGCGGGAGGGCCGGAGGGAGGCAGTACTTC.

This clonotype was detected only a few times. V is TRBV13 and J is TRBJ2-2; TRBD2 aligns across 15 bases. CDR1 and CDR2 from the germline V gene are PRHDT and FYEKMQ (reference sequence). This CDR3 comprises 17 residues. V gave up 5 bases and J gave up 8 bases; unmatched junction bases: 9. The DNA of the CDR3 is TGTGCCAGCAGCGCCTGGACTAGCGGGAGGGCCGATGGGGAGCTGTTTTTT. This encodes CASSAWTSGRADGELFF.

This clonotype was found a few times. This chain uses TRBV6-4 with TRBJ2-2, with 10 bases fitting TRBD1. Trimming removed 6 bases from V and 1 base from J; junction bases left unmatched: 5. The CDR3 is 16 residues long. From germline, CDR1 is MRHNA and CDR2 SNTAGT. CDR3 DNA: TGTGCCAGCAGCCCCGGGACAGGGGTGAACACCGGGGAGCTGTTTTTT. Its protein product is CASSPGTGVNTGELFF.

The rearrangement joins TRBV20-1 to TRBJ2-1; 9 nucleotides agree with TRBD2. Germline loops: CDR1 DFQATT, CDR2 SNEGSKA (reference sequence). The CDR3 contains 15 residues. With 3 bases clipped from V and 7 bases from J, the junction kept 10 bases outside the gene matches. CDR3 sequence reads: CSARIGGGARNEQFF. CDR3 in DNA: TGCAGTGCTAGGATAGGCGGGGGGGCCCGGAATGAGCAGTTCTTC.

This clonotype was detected a few times. The V and J genes are TRBV7-9 and TRBJ1-3, with TRBD1 matching 9 bases. CDR3 length equals 16 residues. The V gene end was trimmed by 8 bases and the J gene end by 0 bases; junction bases not matched to a gene: 8. Germline CDR1 reads SEHNR; CDR2 reads FQNEAQ (reference sequence). For the CDR3, the DNA is TGTGCCAGCGCCCGGGACAGGGTGTACTCTGGAAACACCATATATTTT. This translates into CASARDRVYSGNTIYF.

The chain joins TRBV29-1 to TRBJ1-1; TRBD1 might be the D (5 bases). The V gene lost 6 bases and the J gene lost 0 bases, with 14 bases spanning the gap. The germline V gene has CDR1 SQVTM and CDR2 ANQGSEA. The CDR3 runs 14 residues. The CDR3 spells CSVTPGTLNTEAFF. The CDR3 bases are TGCAGCGTAACTCCAGGGACTTTGAACACTGAAGCTTTCTTT.

The chain links TRBV9 to TRBJ2-4, with D tentatively TRBD2 (6 bases). CDR3 length equals 14 residues. Trimming left V 0 bases short and J 8 bases short, with 12 bases between. The germline V gene encodes CDR1 SGDLS and CDR2 YYNGEE. The CDR3 sequence is CASSVGRDGDIQYF. DNA for the CDR3: TGTGCCAGCAGCGTAGGGCGGGACGGGGACATTCAGTACTTC.

The chain couples TRBV2 to TRBJ2-2; TRBD2 agrees at 14 bases. CDR3 length equals 20 residues. V dropped 0 bases and J dropped 0; count of bases not matched to a gene: 6. The germline V gene has CDR1 SNHLY and CDR2 FYNNEI. The CDR3 DNA sequence: TGTGCCAGCAGTGAAGCGCGGGGACTAGCGGGAGTCGCGAACACCGGGGAGCTGTTTTTT. The encoded protein is CASSEARGLAGVANTGELFF.

The genes are TRBV4-1 and TRBJ2-1; 9 positions agree with TRBD1. The V and J ends lost 4 bases and 7 bases, in that order; junction bases with no gene match: 11. The germline CDR1 and CDR2 sequences are MGHRA and YSYEKL. This CDR3 region has 16 residues. CDR3 residues: CASSPRSQGARNEQFF. The CDR3 DNA reads as TGCGCCAGCAGCCCGCGGTCACAGGGGGCGAGGAATGAGCAGTTCTTC.

This clonotype turned up a few times. J is TRBJ1-4 and V is TRBV2; 9 bases are shared with TRBD1. Germline CDR1 reads SNHLY; CDR2 reads FYNNEI. Unmatched junction bases numbered 2, after V lost 7 bases and J lost 5 bases. The CDR3 has 13 amino acids. As DNA, the CDR3 is TGTGCCAGCAAAGGGACAGGGAATGAAAAACTGTTTTTT. It codes for CASKGTGNEKLFF.

The chain couples TRBV9 to TRBJ2-1; 7 nucleotides match TRBD2. Germline values: CDR1 SGDLS, CDR2 YYNGEE. V dropped 1 base and J dropped 7; count of bases not matched to a gene: 11. The CDR3 contains 16 residues. CDR3 coding DNA: TGTGCCAGCAGCGTAACGCCCGGCAGGGAGGGAAATGAGCAGTTCTTC. It specifies CASSVTPGREGNEQFF.

This clonotype occurred many times. The chain combines TRBV6-5 with TRBJ1-1, with a tentative D call TRBD1 (6 bases). Per germline, CDR1 MNHEY and CDR2 SVGAGI. Trimming stripped 2 bases from V and 5 bases from J, with 12 bases between. CDR3 length: 14 amino acids. CDR3 residues: CASSYVRGTTEAFF. In nucleotides, the CDR3 is TGTGCCAGCAGTTACGTGAGGGGGACAACTGAAGCTTTCTTT.

This chain connects TRBV6-1 to TRBJ1-5; D may be TRBD1 (6 bases). Trimming stripped 6 bases from V and 2 bases from J, with 17 bases between. The CDR3 length is 16 residues. Germline CDR1 reads MNHNS; CDR2 reads SASEGT. The CDR3 DNA follows: TGTGCCAGCAGGGTGAAGGGGGAACGGGGCAATCAGCCCCAGCATTTT. Protein sequence: CASRVKGERGNQPQHF.

This clonotype occurred many times. The chain is built from TRBV12-3 or TRBV12-4 and TRBJ2-1; D is possibly TRBD1 (5 bases). V lost 5 bases and J lost 2, with 13 bases in between. This CDR3 spans 15 amino acids. The CDR3 is CASSNGHNPYNEQFF. CDR3 DNA sequence: TGTGCCAGCAGTAATGGACACAACCCCTACAATGAGCAGTTCTTC.

This clonotype has more than one count but fewer than ten. The chain is built from TRBV6-1 and TRBJ2-5; D is perhaps TRBD1 (5 bases). Looked up from germline, CDR1 is MNHNS and CDR2 is SASEGT. V shed 0 bases and J shed 5 bases, with 13 bases lying between them. CDR3 length: 15 residues. The CDR3: CASSEARQSRETQYF. As DNA, the CDR3 is TGTGCCAGCAGTGAAGCGCGACAGTCTAGGGAGACCCAGTACTTC.

This clonotype was detected only a few times. J is TRBJ1-3 and V is TRBV20-1, with 10 bases lining up with TRBD1. Germline V lookup: CDR1 DFQATT, CDR2 SNEGSKA (reference sequence). The length of the CDR3 is 14 residues. The ends lost 6 bases at V and 0 bases at J; junction bases unmatched: 2. CDR3 sequence: CSARTGGSGNTIYF. The CDR3 DNA is TGCAGTGCCAGGACAGGGGGCTCTGGAAACACCATATATTTT.